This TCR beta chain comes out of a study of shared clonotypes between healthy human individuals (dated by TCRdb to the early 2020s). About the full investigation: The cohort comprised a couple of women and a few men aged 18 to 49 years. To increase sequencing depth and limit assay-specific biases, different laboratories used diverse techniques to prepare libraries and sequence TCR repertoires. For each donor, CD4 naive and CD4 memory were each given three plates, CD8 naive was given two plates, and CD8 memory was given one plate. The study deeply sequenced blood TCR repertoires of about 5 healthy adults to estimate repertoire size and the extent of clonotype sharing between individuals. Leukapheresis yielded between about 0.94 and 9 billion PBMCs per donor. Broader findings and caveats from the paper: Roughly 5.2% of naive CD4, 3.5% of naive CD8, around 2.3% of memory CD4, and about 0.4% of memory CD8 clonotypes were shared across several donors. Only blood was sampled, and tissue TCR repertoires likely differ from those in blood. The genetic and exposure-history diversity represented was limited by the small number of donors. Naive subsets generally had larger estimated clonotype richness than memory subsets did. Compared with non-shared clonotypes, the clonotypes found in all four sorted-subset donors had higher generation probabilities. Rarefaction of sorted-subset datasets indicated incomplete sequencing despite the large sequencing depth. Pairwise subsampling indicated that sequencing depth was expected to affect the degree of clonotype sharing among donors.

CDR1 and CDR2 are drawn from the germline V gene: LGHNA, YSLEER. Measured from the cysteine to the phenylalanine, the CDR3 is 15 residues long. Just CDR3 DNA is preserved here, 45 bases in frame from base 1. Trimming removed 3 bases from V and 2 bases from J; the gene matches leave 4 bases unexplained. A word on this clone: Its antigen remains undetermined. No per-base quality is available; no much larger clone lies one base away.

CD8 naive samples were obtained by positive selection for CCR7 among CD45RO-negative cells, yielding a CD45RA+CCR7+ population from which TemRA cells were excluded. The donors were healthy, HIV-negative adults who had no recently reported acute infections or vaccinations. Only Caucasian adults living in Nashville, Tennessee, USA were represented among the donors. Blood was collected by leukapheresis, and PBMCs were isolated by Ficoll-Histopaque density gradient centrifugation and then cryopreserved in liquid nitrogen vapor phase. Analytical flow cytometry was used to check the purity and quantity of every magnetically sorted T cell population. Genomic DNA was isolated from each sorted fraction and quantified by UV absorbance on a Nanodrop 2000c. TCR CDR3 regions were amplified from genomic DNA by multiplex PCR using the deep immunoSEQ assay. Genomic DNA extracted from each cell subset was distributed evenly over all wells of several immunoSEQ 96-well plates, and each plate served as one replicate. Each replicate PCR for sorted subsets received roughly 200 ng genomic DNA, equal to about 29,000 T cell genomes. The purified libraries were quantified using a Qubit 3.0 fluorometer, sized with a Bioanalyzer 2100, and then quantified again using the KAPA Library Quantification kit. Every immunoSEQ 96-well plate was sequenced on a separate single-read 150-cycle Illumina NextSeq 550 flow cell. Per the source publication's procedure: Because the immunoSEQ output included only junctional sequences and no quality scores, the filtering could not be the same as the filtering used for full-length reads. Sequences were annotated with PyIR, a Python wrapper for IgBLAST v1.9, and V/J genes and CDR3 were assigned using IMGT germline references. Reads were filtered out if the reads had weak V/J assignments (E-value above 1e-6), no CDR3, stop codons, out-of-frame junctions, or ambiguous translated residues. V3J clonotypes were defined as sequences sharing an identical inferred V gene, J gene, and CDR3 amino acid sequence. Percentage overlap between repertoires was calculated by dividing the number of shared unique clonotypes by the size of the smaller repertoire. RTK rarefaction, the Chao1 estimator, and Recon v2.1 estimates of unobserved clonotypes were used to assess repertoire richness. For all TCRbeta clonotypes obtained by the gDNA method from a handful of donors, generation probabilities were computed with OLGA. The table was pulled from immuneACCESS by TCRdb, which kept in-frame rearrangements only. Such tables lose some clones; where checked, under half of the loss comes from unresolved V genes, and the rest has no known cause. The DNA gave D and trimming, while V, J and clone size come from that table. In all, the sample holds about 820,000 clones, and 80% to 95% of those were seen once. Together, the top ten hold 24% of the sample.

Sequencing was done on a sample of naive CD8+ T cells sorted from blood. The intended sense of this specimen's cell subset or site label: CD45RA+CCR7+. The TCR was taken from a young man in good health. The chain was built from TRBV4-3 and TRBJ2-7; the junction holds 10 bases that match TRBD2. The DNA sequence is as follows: TGCGCCAGCAGCCAGTTAGCGGGAGGAGCCTACGAGCAGTACTTC. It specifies CASSQLAGGAYEQYF.